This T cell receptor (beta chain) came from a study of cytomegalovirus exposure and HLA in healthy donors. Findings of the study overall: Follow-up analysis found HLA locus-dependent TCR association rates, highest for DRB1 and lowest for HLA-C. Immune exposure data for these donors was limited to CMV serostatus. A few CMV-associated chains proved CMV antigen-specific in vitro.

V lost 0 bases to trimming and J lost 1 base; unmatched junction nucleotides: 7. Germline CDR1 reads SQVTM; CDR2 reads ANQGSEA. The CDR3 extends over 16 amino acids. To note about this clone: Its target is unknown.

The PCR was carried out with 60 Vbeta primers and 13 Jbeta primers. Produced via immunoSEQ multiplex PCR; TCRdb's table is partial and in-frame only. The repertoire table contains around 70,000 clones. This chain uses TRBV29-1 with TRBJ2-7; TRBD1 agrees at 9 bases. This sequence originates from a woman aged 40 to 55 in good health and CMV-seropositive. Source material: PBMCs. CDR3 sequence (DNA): TGCAGCGTTGAAGAAACAGGGGGCCCTACTTCCTACGAGCAGTACTTC. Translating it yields CSVEETGGPTSYEQYF.